This is a list of T cell receptor beta chains from one sample in a study of shared clonotypes between healthy human individuals. Libraries were prepared by immunoSEQ multiplex PCR; TCRdb keeps only in-frame clonotypes and omits some of them. The table records over 950,000 clones, roughly 80% of them present only once. Sample: memory CD4+ T cells from PBMCs. The receptors come from a man aged 18 to 35 in good health. Some clones in this sample may be carry-over from other donors' samples. CDR3s include the opening cysteine and the closing phenylalanine or tryptophan. The D gene is left open where the match is weak. The size of a clone is reported for some rows only, either as once, few or many, or as a class for expanded clones.

J gene: TRBJ2-5; D gene: .; V gene: TRBV20-1; clone size: once; CDR3 DNA: TGCAGTGCGTGTGTCGGAGAGACCCAGTACTTC; CDR3 protein: CSACVGETQYF
J gene: TRBJ1-2; D gene: .; V gene: TRBV6-1; clone size: .; CDR3 DNA: TGTGCCAGCAGTGGGACGGTGGCAGGAGGCTACACCTTC; CDR3 protein: CASSGTVAGGYTF
J gene: TRBJ1-1; D gene: .; V gene: TRBV28; clone size: .; CDR3 DNA: TGTGCCAGCAGTGAGGGGACTGAAGCTTTCTTT; CDR3 protein: CASSEGTEAFF
J gene: TRBJ2-5; D gene: .; V gene: TRBV10-2; clone size: .; CDR3 DNA: TGCGCCAGCGCGGGACAGTCGTACCAAGAGACCCAGTACTTC; CDR3 protein: CASAGQSYQETQYF
J gene: TRBJ2-2; D gene: .; V gene: TRBV10-2; clone size: .; CDR3 DNA: TGCGCCAGCAGTGAGTCGAAGGTACGGGACACCGGGGAGCTGTTTTTT; CDR3 protein: CASSESKVRDTGELFF
J gene: TRBJ1-5; D gene: TRBD1; V gene: TRBV18; clone size: .; CDR3 DNA: TGTGCCAGCTCACCGGAGACAGGGGACAATCAGCCCCAGCATTTT; CDR3 protein: CASSPETGDNQPQHF
J gene: TRBJ1-1; D gene: TRBD1; V gene: TRBV5-1; clone size: .; CDR3 DNA: TGCGCCAGCTTTGCGACAGGGAGCACTGAAGCTTTCTTT; CDR3 protein: CASFATGSTEAFF
J gene: TRBJ2-6; D gene: TRBD1; V gene: TRBV18; clone size: .; CDR3 DNA: TGTGCCAGCTCACCCGGGACAGGGATCTCTGGGGCCAACGTCCTGACTTTC; CDR3 protein: CASSPGTGISGANVLTF
J gene: TRBJ1-2; D gene: .; V gene: TRBV9; clone size: .; CDR3 DNA: TGTGCCAGCAGCGTAGCTGGGGATTATGGCTACACCTTC; CDR3 protein: CASSVAGDYGYTF
J gene: TRBJ2-2; D gene: .; V gene: TRBV28; clone size: .; CDR3 DNA: TGTGCCACCTTCTCGGGACTTGGAACCGGGGAGCTGTTTTTT; CDR3 protein: CATFSGLGTGELFF
J gene: TRBJ2-7; D gene: TRBD2; V gene: TRBV7-3; clone size: .; CDR3 DNA: TGTGCCAGCAGCTTAACGGGACTAGCGGGAGACGAGCAGTACTTC; CDR3 protein: CASSLTGLAGDEQYF
J gene: TRBJ1-5; D gene: .; V gene: TRBV6-6; clone size: .; CDR3 DNA: TGTGCCACTAGACGGGGCAATCAGCCCCAGCATTTT; CDR3 protein: CATRRGNQPQHF
J gene: TRBJ2-3; D gene: .; V gene: TRBV28; clone size: .; CDR3 DNA: TGTGCCAGCAGCGGGGACGGTACAGATACGCAGTATTTT; CDR3 protein: CASSGDGTDTQYF
J gene: TRBJ2-1; D gene: TRBD1; V gene: TRBV28; clone size: many; CDR3 DNA: TGTGCCACCCATCCGGGACAGGGGGGGGATGAGCAGTTCTTC; CDR3 protein: CATHPGQGGDEQFF
J gene: TRBJ2-3; D gene: .; V gene: TRBV19; clone size: .; CDR3 DNA: TGTGCCGTTGGGTCGGACCCCACAGATACGCAGTATTTT; CDR3 protein: CAVGSDPTDTQYF
J gene: TRBJ2-3; D gene: TRBD2; V gene: TRBV19; clone size: .; CDR3 DNA: TGTGCCAGTAGTCTGACCGGGGGGGGCAGAACAGATACGCAGTATTTT; CDR3 protein: CASSLTGGGRTDTQYF
J gene: TRBJ2-7; D gene: .; V gene: TRBV30; clone size: .; CDR3 DNA: TGTGCCTGGAGGTCACCTGGCGAAGCTTACGAGCAGTACTTC; CDR3 protein: CAWRSPGEAYEQYF
J gene: TRBJ2-1; D gene: TRBD2; V gene: TRBV29-1; clone size: many; CDR3 DNA: TGCAGCGTTGACCGGACTAGCGGCTACAATGAGCAGTTCTTC; CDR3 protein: CSVDRTSGYNEQFF
J gene: TRBJ2-7; D gene: TRBD2; V gene: TRBV5-1; clone size: few; CDR3 DNA: TGCGCCAGCAGCGCGGGGACTAGCGGAGCCTACGAGCAGTACTTC; CDR3 protein: CASSAGTSGAYEQYF
J gene: TRBJ1-5; D gene: .; V gene: TRBV16; clone size: .; CDR3 DNA: TGTGCCAGCAGCCGACTACCAGGGGCGCCGGGCAATCAGCCCCAGCATTTT; CDR3 protein: CASSRLPGAPGNQPQHF
J gene: TRBJ1-2; D gene: TRBD1; V gene: TRBV19; clone size: .; CDR3 DNA: TGTGCCAGTAGTATAGCTCGTCGGGCAGGGGGCTATGGCTACACCTTC; CDR3 protein: CASSIARRAGGYGYTF
J gene: TRBJ1-1; D gene: TRBD1; V gene: TRBV28; clone size: .; CDR3 DNA: TGTGCCAGCAGTCGACCCGTGGGACAGGTATACATGAACACTGAAGCTTTCTTT; CDR3 protein: CASSRPVGQVYMNTEAFF
J gene: TRBJ2-7; D gene: .; V gene: TRBV27; clone size: .; CDR3 DNA: TGCGCCAGCAGTCCTAGCGAGGCTTACGAGCAGTACTTC; CDR3 protein: CASSPSEAYEQYF
J gene: TRBJ2-2; D gene: TRBD1; V gene: TRBV28; clone size: .; CDR3 DNA: TGTGCCAGCAGCCGAAGGACAGGGAACACCGGGGAGCTGTTTTTT; CDR3 protein: CASSRRTGNTGELFF
J gene: TRBJ2-7; D gene: .; V gene: TRBV5-5; clone size: .; CDR3 DNA: TGTGCCAGCAGCTTGGGGCTCTACTTCAGCTCCTACGAGCAGTACTTC; CDR3 protein: CASSLGLYFSSYEQYF
J gene: TRBJ1-2; D gene: .; V gene: TRBV7-8; clone size: .; CDR3 DNA: TGTGCCAGCAGCCGGGCCCAGGGAGGCTACACCTTC; CDR3 protein: CASSRAQGGYTF
J gene: TRBJ2-2; D gene: TRBD2; V gene: TRBV9; clone size: .; CDR3 DNA: TGTGCCAGCAGTTTCAGGGAGGGTGACACCGGGGAGCTGTTTTTT; CDR3 protein: CASSFREGDTGELFF
J gene: TRBJ2-1; D gene: TRBD2; V gene: TRBV10-2; clone size: once; CDR3 DNA: TGCGCCAGCAAACCCGGGACTAGCGGGAGAGCGACTGAGCAGTTCTTC; CDR3 protein: CASKPGTSGRATEQFF
J gene: TRBJ1-2; D gene: .; V gene: TRBV11-1; clone size: .; CDR3 DNA: TGTGCCAGCAGCGCCGGGGCAGGTGGTACCTATGGCTACACCTTC; CDR3 protein: CASSAGAGGTYGYTF
J gene: TRBJ1-1; D gene: TRBD1; V gene: TRBV7-8; clone size: .; CDR3 DNA: TGTGCCAGCAGTCAGGGGGCGGTCACTGAAGCTTTCTTT; CDR3 protein: CASSQGAVTEAFF
J gene: TRBJ2-1; D gene: TRBD2; V gene: TRBV2; clone size: .; CDR3 DNA: TGTGCCAGCAGTGGGCAACTAGCGCTTGAGCAGTTCTTC; CDR3 protein: CASSGQLALEQFF
J gene: TRBJ2-2; D gene: .; V gene: TRBV10-3; clone size: .; CDR3 DNA: TGTGCCATCAGAGAGGGGACCGGGGAGCTGTTTTTT; CDR3 protein: CAIREGTGELFF
J gene: TRBJ1-1; D gene: .; V gene: TRBV4-1; clone size: .; CDR3 DNA: TGCGCCAGCAGCCAACAGGGGATGCCTATTGAAGCTTTCTTT; CDR3 protein: CASSQQGMPIEAFF
J gene: TRBJ1-4; D gene: .; V gene: TRBV5-1; clone size: .; CDR3 DNA: TGCGCCAGCAGGTCCGGAACAGCTGCAACTAATGAAAAACTGTTTTTT; CDR3 protein: CASRSGTAATNEKLFF
J gene: TRBJ2-5; D gene: .; V gene: TRBV11-2; clone size: .; CDR3 DNA: TGTGCCAGCAGCTTAGTATGGGGGGTAGGAGAGACCCAGTACTTC; CDR3 protein: CASSLVWGVGETQYF
J gene: TRBJ2-6; D gene: TRBD1; V gene: TRBV5-6; clone size: .; CDR3 DNA: TGTGCCAGCAGCCCTGGGACAGGGATCTCTGGGGCCAACGTCCTGACTTTC; CDR3 protein: CASSPGTGISGANVLTF
J gene: TRBJ2-7; D gene: .; V gene: TRBV10-1; clone size: .; CDR3 DNA: TGCGCCAGCAGTGCTCACAGGGCGGGGCAGTACTTC; CDR3 protein: CASSAHRAGQYF
J gene: TRBJ2-5; D gene: TRBD2; V gene: TRBV5-1; clone size: .; CDR3 DNA: TGCGCCAGCAGCTCTTCAGCGGGAGGGAGGGGGACCCAGTACTTC; CDR3 protein: CASSSSAGGRGTQYF
J gene: TRBJ2-7; D gene: .; V gene: TRBV28; clone size: once; CDR3 DNA: TGTGCCAGCAGCGAGAGCTCCTACGAGCAGTACTTC; CDR3 protein: CASSESSYEQYF
J gene: TRBJ2-1; D gene: .; V gene: TRBV11-2; clone size: .; CDR3 DNA: TGTGCCAGCAGCTCCCCGGGATTCGACAATGAGCAGTTCTTC; CDR3 protein: CASSSPGFDNEQFF
J gene: TRBJ2-5; D gene: TRBD2; V gene: TRBV5-6; clone size: .; CDR3 DNA: TGTGCCAGCAGCTTGGTGGTTGCGGGAGGGCGAGAGACCCAGTACTTC; CDR3 protein: CASSLVVAGGRETQYF
J gene: TRBJ1-5; D gene: .; V gene: TRBV28; clone size: .; CDR3 DNA: TGTGCCAGCAGCCTCTACCCCCGAGGTTATAGCAATCAGCCCCAGCATTTT; CDR3 protein: CASSLYPRGYSNQPQHF
J gene: TRBJ1-2; D gene: .; V gene: TRBV6-5; clone size: .; CDR3 DNA: TGTGCCAGCAGTTACTCGATCGGACAATATGGCTACACCTTC; CDR3 protein: CASSYSIGQYGYTF
J gene: TRBJ2-2; D gene: TRBD2; V gene: TRBV2; clone size: .; CDR3 DNA: TGTGCCAGCAGTAGAGCGGGGCGCACCGGGGAGCTGTTTTTT; CDR3 protein: CASSRAGRTGELFF
J gene: TRBJ2-7; D gene: TRBD1; V gene: TRBV30; clone size: .; CDR3 DNA: TGTGCCTGGAGGGGAGGCCTCGGGACAGGGGGGGCCGAGCAGTACTTC; CDR3 protein: CAWRGGLGTGGAEQYF
J gene: TRBJ2-2; D gene: .; V gene: TRBV30; clone size: .; CDR3 DNA: TGTGCCTGGAGTGCCGGGGCCGGGGAGCTGTTTTTT; CDR3 protein: CAWSAGAGELFF
J gene: TRBJ2-3; D gene: .; V gene: TRBV7-6; clone size: .; CDR3 DNA: TGTGCCAGCAGCTTAGTGGCCTCGAGAGATACGCAGTATTTT; CDR3 protein: CASSLVASRDTQYF
J gene: TRBJ2-7; D gene: TRBD1; V gene: TRBV5-3; clone size: .; CDR3 DNA: TGTGCCAGAAGCCCCCACTTGGACAGGGACTACGAGCAGTACTTC; CDR3 protein: CARSPHLDRDYEQYF
J gene: TRBJ1-3; D gene: .; V gene: TRBV9; clone size: .; CDR3 DNA: TGTGCCAGCAGCCCCTCCGGCGGTGGCTCTGGAAACACCATATATTTT; CDR3 protein: CASSPSGGGSGNTIYF
J gene: TRBJ1-3; D gene: TRBD1; V gene: TRBV28; clone size: .; CDR3 DNA: TGTGCCAGCAGTTTACTGAGACAGGGCTCTGGAAACACCATATATTTT; CDR3 protein: CASSLLRQGSGNTIYF
J gene: TRBJ2-5; D gene: .; V gene: TRBV30; clone size: .; CDR3 DNA: TGTGCCTGGAGCCTGACAGTAGGGGAGACCCAGTACTTC; CDR3 protein: CAWSLTVGETQYF
J gene: TRBJ1-2; D gene: TRBD1; V gene: TRBV4-3; clone size: .; CDR3 DNA: TGCGCCAGCAGCCAAGATCCAGCGGGACAGGGGGTCACCTATGGCTACACCTTC; CDR3 protein: CASSQDPAGQGVTYGYTF
J gene: TRBJ2-1; D gene: .; V gene: TRBV4-2; clone size: .; CDR3 DNA: TGTGCCAGCAGCCAAGATCGGGTAGAAATGAAGCAGTTCTTC; CDR3 protein: CASSQDRVEMKQFF
J gene: TRBJ1-5; D gene: .; V gene: TRBV11-2; clone size: .; CDR3 DNA: TGTGCCAGCAGCCGTGGGGCGTTCGGCGATCAGCCCCAGCATTTT; CDR3 protein: CASSRGAFGDQPQHF
J gene: TRBJ1-3; D gene: TRBD1; V gene: TRBV5-1; clone size: .; CDR3 DNA: TGCGCCAGCAGCTCGACAGGGACCTCTGGAAACACCATATATTTT; CDR3 protein: CASSSTGTSGNTIYF
J gene: TRBJ2-2; D gene: .; V gene: TRBV19; clone size: once; CDR3 DNA: TGTGCCAGTATTAGTGGGGCCTGGCACACCGGGGAGCTGTTTTTT; CDR3 protein: CASISGAWHTGELFF
J gene: TRBJ2-5; D gene: .; V gene: TRBV27; clone size: .; CDR3 DNA: TGTGCCAGCAGTTACGGGGGTGAGACCCAGTACTTC; CDR3 protein: CASSYGGETQYF